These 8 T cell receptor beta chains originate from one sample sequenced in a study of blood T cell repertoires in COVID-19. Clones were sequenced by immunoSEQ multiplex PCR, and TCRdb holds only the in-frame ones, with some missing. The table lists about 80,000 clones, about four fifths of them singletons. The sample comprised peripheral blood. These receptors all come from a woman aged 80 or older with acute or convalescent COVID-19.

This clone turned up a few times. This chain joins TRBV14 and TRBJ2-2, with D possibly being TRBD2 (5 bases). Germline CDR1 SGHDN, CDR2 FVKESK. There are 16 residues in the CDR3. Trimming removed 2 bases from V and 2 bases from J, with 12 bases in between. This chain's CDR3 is CASSQMGVSNTGELFF. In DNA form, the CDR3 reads TGTGCCAGCAGCCAAATGGGAGTTTCTAACACCGGGGAGCTGTTTTTT.

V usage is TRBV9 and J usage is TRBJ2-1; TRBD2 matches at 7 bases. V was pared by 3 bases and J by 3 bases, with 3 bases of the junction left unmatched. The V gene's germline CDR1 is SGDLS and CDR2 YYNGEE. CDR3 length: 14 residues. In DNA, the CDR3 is TGTGCCAGCAGCGCCGGGGGGATCTACAATGAGCAGTTCTTC. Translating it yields CASSAGGIYNEQFF.

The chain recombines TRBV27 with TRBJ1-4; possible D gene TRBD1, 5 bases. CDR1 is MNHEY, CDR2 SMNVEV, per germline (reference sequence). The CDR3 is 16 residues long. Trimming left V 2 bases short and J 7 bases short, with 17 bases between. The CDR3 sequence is CASSLGAGDQTEKLFF. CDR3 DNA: TGTGCCAGCAGTTTAGGGGCGGGGGACCAGACTGAAAAACTGTTTTTT.

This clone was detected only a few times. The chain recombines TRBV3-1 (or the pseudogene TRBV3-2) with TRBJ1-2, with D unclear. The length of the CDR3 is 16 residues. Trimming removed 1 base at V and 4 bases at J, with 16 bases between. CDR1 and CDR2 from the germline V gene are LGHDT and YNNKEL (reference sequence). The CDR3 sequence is CASSQARRNSLYGYTF. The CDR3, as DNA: TGTGCCAGCAGCCAAGCCCGTAGGAACAGTCTCTATGGCTACACCTTC.

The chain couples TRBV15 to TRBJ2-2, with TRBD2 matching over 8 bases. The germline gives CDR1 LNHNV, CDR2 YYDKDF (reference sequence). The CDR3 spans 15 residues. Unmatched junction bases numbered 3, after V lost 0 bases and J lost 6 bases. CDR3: CATSREGLGAGELFF. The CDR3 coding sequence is TGTGCCACCAGCAGAGAGGGACTAGGAGCCGGGGAGCTGTTTTTT.

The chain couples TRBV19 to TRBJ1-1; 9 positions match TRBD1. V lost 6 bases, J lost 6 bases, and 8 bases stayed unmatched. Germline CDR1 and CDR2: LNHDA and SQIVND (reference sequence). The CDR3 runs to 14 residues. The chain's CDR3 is CASRIPGQGAEAFF. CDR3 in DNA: TGTGCCAGTAGAATACCGGGACAGGGAGCTGAAGCTTTCTTT.

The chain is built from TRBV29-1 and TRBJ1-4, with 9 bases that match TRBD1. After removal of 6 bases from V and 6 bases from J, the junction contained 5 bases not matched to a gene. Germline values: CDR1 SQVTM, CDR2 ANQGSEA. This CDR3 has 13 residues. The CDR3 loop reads CSVATGGYEKLFF. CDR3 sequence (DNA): TGCAGCGTCGCGACAGGGGGGTATGAAAAACTGTTTTTT.

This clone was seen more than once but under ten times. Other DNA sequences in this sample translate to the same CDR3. This CDR3 is CSARAEETQYF. CDR3 in DNA: TGCAGTGCTAGAGCGGAAGAGACCCAGTACTTC. V usage is TRBV20-1 and J usage is TRBJ2-5; D remains ambiguous. The CDR3 sequence is 11 residues long. Trimming cost V 1 base and J 3 bases, with 3 bases left between them. Looked up from germline, CDR1 is DFQATT and CDR2 is SNEGSKA (reference sequence).